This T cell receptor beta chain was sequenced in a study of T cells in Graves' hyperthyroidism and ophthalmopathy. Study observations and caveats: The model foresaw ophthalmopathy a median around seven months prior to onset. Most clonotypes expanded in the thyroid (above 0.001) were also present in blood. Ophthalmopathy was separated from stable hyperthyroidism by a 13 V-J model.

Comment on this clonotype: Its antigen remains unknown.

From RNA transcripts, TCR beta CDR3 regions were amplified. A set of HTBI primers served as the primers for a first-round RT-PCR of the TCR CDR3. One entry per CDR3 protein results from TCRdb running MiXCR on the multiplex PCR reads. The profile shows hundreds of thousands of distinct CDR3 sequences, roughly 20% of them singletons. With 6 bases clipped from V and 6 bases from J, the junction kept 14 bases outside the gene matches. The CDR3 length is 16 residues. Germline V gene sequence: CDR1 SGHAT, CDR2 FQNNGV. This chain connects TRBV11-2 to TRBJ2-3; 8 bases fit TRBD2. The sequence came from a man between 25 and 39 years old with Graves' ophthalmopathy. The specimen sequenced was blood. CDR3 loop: CASRDLGTRVVDTQYF. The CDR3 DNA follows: TGTGCCAGCAGGGACTTGGGGACTAGAGTCGTGGATACGCAGTATTTT. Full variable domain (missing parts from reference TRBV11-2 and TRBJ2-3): EAGVAQSPRYKIIEKRQSVAFWCNPISGHATLYWYQQILGQGPKLLIQFQNNGVVDDSQLPKDRFSAERLKGVDSTLKIQPAKLEDSAVYLCASRDLGTRVVDTQYFGPGTRLTVL.